This T cell receptor beta chain was recovered during a study of T cells in Graves' hyperthyroidism and ophthalmopathy. Whole-study results and caveats: The authors' 13 V-J model separated ophthalmopathy from stable hyperthyroidism.

Authors of the study amplified TCR beta CDR3 regions from RNA transcripts. Initially, a first-round RT-PCR of the TCR CDR3 employed the HTBI primer set. TCRdb re-called the multiplex PCR reads with MiXCR, one entry per CDR3 protein. This sample has around 600,000 distinct CDR3 sequences, with approximately 14% found just once. Trimming shortened V by 2 bases and J by 0 bases, and 10 bases separated the two germline ends. This CDR3 has 15 amino acids. A remark on this clonotype: What it binds is unknown.

The V call is TRBV12-3 or TRBV12-4, the J call TRBJ1-2; tentative D call: TRBD1 (5 bases). The receptor was derived from a woman aged 45-59 years with Graves' ophthalmopathy. The sequenced sample was blood. The CDR3 DNA follows: TGTGCCAGCAGTTTACGGGGGTCAGCTAACTATGGCTACACCTTC. It translates to CASSLRGSANYGYTF.